Sequencing of this TCR beta chain was carried out in a study of Ad26.COV2.S vaccination and SARS-CoV-2 variants. Using immunoSEQ multiplex PCR, the repertoire was profiled, and TCRdb retains in-frame clones only, with some absent. The table lists 300,000 to 400,000 clones, about 91% of them singletons, with under 5% in the top ten. The CDR3 has 16 residues. Germline trimming cut 6 bases from V and 1 base from J; bases unmatched to any gene: 6. The germline V gene encodes CDR1 KGHDR and CDR2 SFDVKD. The rearrangement uses TRBV24-1 and TRBJ2-2; 8 nucleotides agree with TRBD1. Sequenced material: peripheral blood, taken after recovery from COVID-19. The receptor was isolated from a human donor who had recovered from COVID-19. The CDR3 bases are TGTGCCACCAGTCCGACCGGGACAGGGAACACCGGGGAGCTGTTTTTT. Translation: CATSPTGTGNTGELFF.